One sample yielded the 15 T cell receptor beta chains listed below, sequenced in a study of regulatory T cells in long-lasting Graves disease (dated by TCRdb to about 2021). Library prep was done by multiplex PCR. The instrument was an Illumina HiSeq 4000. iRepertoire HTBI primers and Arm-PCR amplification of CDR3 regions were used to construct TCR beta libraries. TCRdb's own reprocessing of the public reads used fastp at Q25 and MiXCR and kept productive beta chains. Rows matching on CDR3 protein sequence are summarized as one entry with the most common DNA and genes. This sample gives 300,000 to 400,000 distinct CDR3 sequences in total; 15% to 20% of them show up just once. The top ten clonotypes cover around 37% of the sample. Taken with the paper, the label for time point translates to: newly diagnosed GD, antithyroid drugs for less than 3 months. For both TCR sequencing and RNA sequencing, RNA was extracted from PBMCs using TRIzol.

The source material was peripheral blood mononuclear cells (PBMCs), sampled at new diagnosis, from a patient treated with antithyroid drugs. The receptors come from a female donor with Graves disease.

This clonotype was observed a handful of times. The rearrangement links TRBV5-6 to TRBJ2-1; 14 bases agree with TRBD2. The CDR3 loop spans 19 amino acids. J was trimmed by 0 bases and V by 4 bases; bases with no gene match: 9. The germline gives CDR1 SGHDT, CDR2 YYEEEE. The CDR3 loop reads CASSPAGTSGRVSYNEQFF. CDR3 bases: TGTGCCAGCAGCCCCGCCGGGACTAGCGGGAGAGTCTCCTACAATGAGCAGTTCTTC.

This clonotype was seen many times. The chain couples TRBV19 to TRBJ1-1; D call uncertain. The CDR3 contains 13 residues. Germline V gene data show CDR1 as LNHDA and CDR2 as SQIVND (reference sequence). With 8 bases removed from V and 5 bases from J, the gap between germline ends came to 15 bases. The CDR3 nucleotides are TGTGCCAGTCCCGGACGGGAGAGTACTGAAGCTTTCTTT. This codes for CASPGRESTEAFF.

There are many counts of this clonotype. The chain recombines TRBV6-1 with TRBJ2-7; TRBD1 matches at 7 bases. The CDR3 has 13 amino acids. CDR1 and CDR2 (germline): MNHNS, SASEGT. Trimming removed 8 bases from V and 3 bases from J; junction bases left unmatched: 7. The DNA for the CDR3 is TGTGCCAGCCAAATAGGGACAGACTACGAGCAGTACTTC. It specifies CASQIGTDYEQYF.

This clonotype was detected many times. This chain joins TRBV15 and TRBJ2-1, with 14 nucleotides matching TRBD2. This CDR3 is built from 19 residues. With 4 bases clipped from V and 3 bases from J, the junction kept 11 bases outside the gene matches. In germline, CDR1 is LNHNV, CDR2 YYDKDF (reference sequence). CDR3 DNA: TGTGCCACCAGCAAACGACTAGCGGGAGGGTTAGGGTACTACAATGAGCAGTTCTTC. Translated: CATSKRLAGGLGYYNEQFF. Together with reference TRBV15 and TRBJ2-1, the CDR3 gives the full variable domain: DAMVIQNPRYQVTQFGKPVTLSCSQTLNHNVMYWYQQKSSQAPKLLFHYYDKDFNNEADTPDNFQSRRPNTSFCFLDIRSPGLGDTAMYLCATSKRLAGGLGYYNEQFFGPGTRLTVL.

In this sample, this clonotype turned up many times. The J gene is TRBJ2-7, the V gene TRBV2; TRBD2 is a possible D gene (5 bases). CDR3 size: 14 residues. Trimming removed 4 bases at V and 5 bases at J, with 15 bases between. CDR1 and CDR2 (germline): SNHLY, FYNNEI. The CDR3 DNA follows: TGTGCCAGCAGTGCGGAAGGGAGTATCCACGAGCAGTACTTC. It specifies CASSAEGSIHEQYF.

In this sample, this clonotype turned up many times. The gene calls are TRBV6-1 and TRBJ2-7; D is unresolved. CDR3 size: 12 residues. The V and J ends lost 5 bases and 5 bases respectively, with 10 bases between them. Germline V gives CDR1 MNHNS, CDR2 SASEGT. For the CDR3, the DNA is TGTGCCAGCAGTAACGGCCTCCACGAGCAGTACTTC. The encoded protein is CASSNGLHEQYF.

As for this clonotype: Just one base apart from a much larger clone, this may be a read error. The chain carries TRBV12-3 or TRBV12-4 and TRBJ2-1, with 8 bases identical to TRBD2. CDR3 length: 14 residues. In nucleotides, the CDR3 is TGTGCCAGCAGTGGGGTAGCGGGAATCAATGAGCGGTTCTTC. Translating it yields CASSGVAGINERFF.

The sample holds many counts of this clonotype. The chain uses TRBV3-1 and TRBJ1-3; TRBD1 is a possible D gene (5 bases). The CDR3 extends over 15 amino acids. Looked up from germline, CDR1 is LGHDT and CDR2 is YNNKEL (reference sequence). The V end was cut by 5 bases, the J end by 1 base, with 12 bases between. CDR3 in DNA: TGTGCCAGCAGCAAAAAGGGGTCTTCTGGAAACACCATATATTTT. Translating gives CASSKKGSSGNTIYF.

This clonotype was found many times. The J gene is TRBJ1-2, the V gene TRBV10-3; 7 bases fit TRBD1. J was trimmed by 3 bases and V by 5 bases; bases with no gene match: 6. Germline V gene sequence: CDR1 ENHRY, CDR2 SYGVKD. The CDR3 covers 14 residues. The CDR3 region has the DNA TGTGCCATCAGTCCGGGACAGACTGACTATGGCTACACCTTC. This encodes CAISPGQTDYGYTF.

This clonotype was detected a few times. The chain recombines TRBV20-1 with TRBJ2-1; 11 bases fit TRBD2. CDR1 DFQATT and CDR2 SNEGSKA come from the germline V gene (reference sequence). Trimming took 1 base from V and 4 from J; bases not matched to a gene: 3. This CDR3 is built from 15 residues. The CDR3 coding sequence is TGCAGTGCTAGAGTCCCTAGCGGGAGGTACAATGAGCAGTTCTTC. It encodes CSARVPSGRYNEQFF.

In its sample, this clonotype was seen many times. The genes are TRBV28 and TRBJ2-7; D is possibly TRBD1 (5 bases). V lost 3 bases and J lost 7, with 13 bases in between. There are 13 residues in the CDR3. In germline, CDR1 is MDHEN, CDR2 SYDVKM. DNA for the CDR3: TGTGCCAGCAGTTTTGGGCAGGGAAAGGAGCAGTACTTC. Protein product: CASSFGQGKEQYF.

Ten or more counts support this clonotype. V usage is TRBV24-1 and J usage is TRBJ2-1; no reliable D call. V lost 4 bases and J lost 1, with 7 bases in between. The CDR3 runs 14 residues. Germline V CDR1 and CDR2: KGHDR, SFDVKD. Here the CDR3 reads CATSEDSSYNEQFF. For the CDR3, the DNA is TGTGCCACCAGTGAAGACTCATCCTACAATGAGCAGTTCTTC.

The CDR3 spells CSAKRDLWELFF. In DNA form, the CDR3 reads TGCAGTGCTAAGCGGGATCTTTGGGAGCTGTTTTTT. V gene TRBV20-1 combines with J gene TRBJ2-2; 7 positions agree with TRBD2. CDR3 length: 12 amino acids. Germline values: CDR1 DFQATT, CDR2 SNEGSKA (reference sequence). V lost 4 bases and J lost 9; bases outside the gene matches: 5.

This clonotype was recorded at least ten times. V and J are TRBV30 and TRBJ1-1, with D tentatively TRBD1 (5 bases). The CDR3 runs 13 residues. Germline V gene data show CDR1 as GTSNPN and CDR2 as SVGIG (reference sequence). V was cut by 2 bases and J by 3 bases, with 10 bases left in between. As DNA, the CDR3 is TGTGCCTGGAGTAACCGGGGCGACACTGAAGCTTTCTTT. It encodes CAWSNRGDTEAFF.

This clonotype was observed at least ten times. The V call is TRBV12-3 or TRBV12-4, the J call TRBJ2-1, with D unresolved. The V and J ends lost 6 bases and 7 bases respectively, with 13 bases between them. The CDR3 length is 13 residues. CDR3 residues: CASRSIGWNEQFF. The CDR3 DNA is TGTGCCAGCAGGAGCATTGGGTGGAATGAGCAGTTCTTC.